The 20 T cell receptor beta chains presented below share a single source sample, sequenced in a study of tumor-infiltrating lymphocytes in localized non-small cell lung cancer. The assay was immunoSEQ multiplex PCR, and TCRdb's table has in-frame clones only and misses some. The repertoire has some 21,000 clones, 70% to 80% of them found once; the top ten carry about 3.6%. Specimen: lung tumor tissue. The receptors stem from a human donor with non-small cell lung cancer.

The V call is TRBV7-9, the J call TRBJ1-1; D may be TRBD1 (5 bases). The CDR3 length is 14 residues. Germline loops: CDR1 SEHNR, CDR2 FQNEAQ (reference sequence). V lost 5 bases, J lost 7 bases, and 17 bases lay in between. The CDR3 region has the DNA TGTGCCAGCAGCCCCTCCGGGGCTATTGTTGAAGCTTTCTTT. As protein: CASSPSGAIVEAFF.

This clone was detected a few times. The CDR3, as DNA: TGTGCCAGCAGTTACAAGGGGGAAACATTTCAGTACTTC. Translated: CASSYKGETFQYF. V is TRBV6-5 and J is TRBJ2-4; D might be TRBD1 (6 bases). The germline CDR1 and CDR2 sequences are MNHEY and SVGAGI. There are 13 residues in the CDR3. With 2 bases removed from V and 11 bases from J, the gap between germline ends came to 13 bases.

The gene calls are TRBV9 and TRBJ2-7; D gene unclear. From germline, CDR1 is SGDLS and CDR2 YYNGEE. This CDR3 has 13 amino acids. The V and J ends lost 0 bases and 5 bases respectively, with 9 bases between them. For the CDR3, the DNA is TGTGCCAGCAGCGTAGGGCTCCGCGACGAGCAGTACTTC. Translated: CASSVGLRDEQYF. Full variable domain (rest looked up from reference TRBV9 and TRBJ2-7): DSGVTQTPKHLITATGQRVTLRCSPRSGDLSVYWYQQSLDQGLQFLIQYYNGEERAKGNILERFSAQQFPDLHSELNLSSLELGDSALYFCASSVGLRDEQYFGPGTRLTVT.

The chain is built from TRBV7-3 and TRBJ2-5; TRBD2 aligns across 8 bases. Germline trimming cut 4 bases from V and 4 bases from J; bases unmatched to any gene: 8. The CDR3 loop spans 15 amino acids. Germline CDR1 is SGHTA and CDR2 is FQGTGA. Written as DNA, the CDR3 is TGTGCCAGCAGCTCCGGACTAGCCGTAGGAGAGACCCAGTACTTC. Protein product: CASSSGLAVGETQYF.

This sequence joins TRBV28 and TRBJ1-2, with D possibly matching TRBD1 (6 bases). The CDR3 extends over 13 amino acids. Trimming shortened V by 6 bases and J by 4 bases, and 12 bases separated the two germline ends. Germline-derived CDR1 and CDR2 are MDHEN and SYDVKM. The CDR3 sequence is CASSPGTLYGYTF. CDR3 nucleotides: TGTGCCAGCAGCCCCGGGACACTCTATGGCTACACCTTC.

The gene calls are TRBV19 and TRBJ1-1, with a possible D match to TRBD1 (5 bases). With 7 bases removed from V and 0 bases from J, the gap between germline ends came to 12 bases. Germline V gives CDR1 LNHDA, CDR2 SQIVND (reference sequence). There are 14 residues in the CDR3. The CDR3 loop is CASMYSGMNTEAFF. CDR3 sequence (DNA): TGTGCCAGTATGTACTCAGGGATGAACACTGAAGCTTTCTTT.

The CDR3 sequence: CASSRDRGSRHF. The CDR3 DNA reads TGTGCCAGCTCACGAGACAGGGGCTCGCGGCATTTT. V is TRBV18 and J is TRBJ1-5; 8 bases fit TRBD1. The germline V gene has CDR1 KGHSH and CDR2 LQKENI. J lost 15 bases, V lost 4 bases, and 8 bases had no gene match. The CDR3 has 12 amino acids.

The chain has TRBV27 and TRBJ2-5; D is uncertain. In germline, CDR1 is MNHEY, CDR2 SMNVEV (reference sequence). Deletions cut 3 bases from V and 1 base from J, with 9 bases between. The CDR3 is 14 amino acids. The CDR3 DNA reads TGTGCCAGCAGTTTCGTAAGATCCCAAGAGACCCAGTACTTC. Translation gives CASSFVRSQETQYF.

V gene TRBV18 combines with J gene TRBJ1-1; weak D call: TRBD1 (6 bases). The CDR3 consists of 16 residues. Germline CDR1 and CDR2: KGHSH and LQKENI. V was clipped by 3 bases and J by 0 bases, with 14 bases between them. The CDR3 sequence: CASSPLSQGLNTEAFF. The CDR3 region has the DNA TGTGCCAGCTCACCCTTGTCACAGGGACTGAACACTGAAGCTTTCTTT.

In its sample, this clone was seen a few times. This CDR3 is CASSYDSGKDGYTF. The DNA of the CDR3 is TGTGCCAGCAGTTACGATTCAGGGAAGGATGGCTACACCTTC. This chain uses TRBV6-6 with TRBJ1-2; a weak D match, TRBD1 (5 bases). The germline V gene encodes CDR1 MNHNY and CDR2 SVGAGI (reference sequence). V lost 2 bases and J 6 bases, leaving 13 bases between the germline ends. The CDR3 extends over 14 amino acids.

The chain combines TRBV11-3 with TRBJ2-1; D ambiguous. V was clipped by 0 bases and J by 8 bases, with 11 bases between them. The CDR3 covers 14 residues. The germline V gene encodes CDR1 SGHNT and CDR2 YENEEA. CDR3 loop: CASSLDTTDDEQFF. CDR3 nucleotide sequence: TGTGCCAGCAGCTTAGATACAACGGATGATGAGCAGTTCTTC.

The chain employs TRBV7-2 and TRBJ2-5; possible D gene TRBD1, 5 bases. This CDR3 is 14 amino acids long. Germline lookup yields CDR1 SGHTA and CDR2 FQGNSA. V was clipped by 5 bases and J by 5 bases, with 15 bases between them. CDR3 DNA: TGTGCCAGCAGCCGAGGTCCAGGGTTGGAGACCCAGTACTTC. Translation: CASSRGPGLETQYF.

The chain employs TRBV7-9 and TRBJ2-7, with D uncertain. Germline values: CDR1 SEHNR, CDR2 FQNEAQ (reference sequence). V gave up 0 bases and J gave up 4 bases, with 10 bases separating them. This CDR3 region has 14 residues. Here the CDR3 DNA reads TGTGCCAGCAGCTTAGCGCTTAAAGAATACGAGCAGTACTTC. Translating it yields CASSLALKEYEQYF.

This rearrangement joins TRBV6-5 to TRBJ1-1; D unclear. Germline lookup yields CDR1 MNHEY and CDR2 SVGAGI. This CDR3 is built from 14 residues. V gave up 2 bases and J gave up 1 base, with 8 bases separating them. CDR3: CASSYEGWNTEAFF. The CDR3 DNA reads as TGTGCCAGCAGTTACGAGGGCTGGAACACTGAAGCTTTCTTT.

The rearrangement uses TRBV7-2 and TRBJ2-7; 10 nucleotides agree with TRBD2. Trimming cost V 5 bases and J 0 bases; bases outside gene matches: 4. Germline CDR1 and CDR2: SGHTA and FQGNSA. CDR3 length equals 15 residues. The CDR3 protein is CASSKLAGASYEQYF. In nucleotides, the CDR3 is TGTGCCAGCAGCAAGCTAGCGGGGGCCTCCTACGAGCAGTACTTC.

The chain uses TRBV6-6 and TRBJ2-2, with unresolved D. This CDR3 has 14 amino acids. The germline V gene has CDR1 MNHNY and CDR2 SVGAGI (reference sequence). V lost 3 bases and J lost 10, with 15 bases in between. DNA for the CDR3: TGTGCCAGCAGTTATGATGGTGGTTTTACGGAGCTGTTTTTT. Translating it yields CASSYDGGFTELFF.

About this clone: This may come from a read error, since a much larger clone is one base off. The chain carries TRBV5-4 and TRBJ1-5, with D unresolved. This CDR3 spans 13 amino acids. CDR1 is SGHNT, CDR2 YYREEE, per germline (reference sequence). V was trimmed by 0 bases and J by 0 bases, leaving 1 base between them. DNA for the CDR3: TGTGCCAGCAGCTTGGATAGCAATCAGCCCCAGCATTTT. This gives the protein CASSLDSNQPQHF.

V usage is TRBV5-1 and J usage is TRBJ2-7; 7 bases line up with TRBD2. CDR3 length equals 14 residues. V lost 1 base to trimming and J lost 2 bases; unmatched junction nucleotides: 3. The germline V gene has CDR1 SGHRS and CDR2 YFSETQ. This CDR3 reads CASSLSGNPYEQYF. CDR3 sequence (DNA): TGCGCCAGCAGCTTGAGCGGGAACCCCTACGAGCAGTACTTC.

As DNA, the CDR3 is TGTGCCAGCAAAAGGGGCTCAGGGTGGGACCTCACCGGGGAGCTGTTTTTT. This encodes CASKRGSGWDLTGELFF. The gene calls are TRBV27 and TRBJ2-2, with D possibly being TRBD1 or TRBD2 (5 bases each). CDR1 is MNHEY, CDR2 SMNVEV, per germline (reference sequence). V lost 7 bases and J lost 4, with 22 bases in between. The CDR3 has 17 amino acids.

This chain uses TRBV30 with TRBJ2-4; D remains ambiguous. V lost 2 bases, J lost 8 bases, and 7 bases lay in between. This CDR3 has 11 residues. The germline V gene encodes CDR1 GTSNPN and CDR2 SVGIG (reference sequence). The CDR3 DNA is TGTGCCTGGAGTATAGTTGACATTCAGTACTTC. This encodes CAWSIVDIQYF.